One and the same sample provided the 30 T cell receptor beta chains below, sequenced in a study of T cells in Graves' hyperthyroidism and ophthalmopathy. Using RNA transcripts as the source, TCR beta CDR3 regions were amplified. A set of HTBI primers served as the primers for a first-round RT-PCR of the TCR CDR3. TCRdb ran MiXCR on the multiplex PCR reads and lists one entry per CDR3 protein. The sample has around 340,000 distinct CDR3 sequences; roughly 17% are singletons. The material sequenced was blood. These receptors all come from a woman in her 30s with Graves' hyperthyroidism that later progressed to Graves' ophthalmopathy.

This clonotype was counted many times. The chain joins TRBV6-2 or TRBV6-3 to TRBJ2-1; the D gene is possibly TRBD1 (6 bases). Per the germline V gene, CDR1 is MNHEY and CDR2 is SVGEGT. Deletions cut 6 bases from V and 4 bases from J, with 16 bases between. The CDR3 sequence is 15 residues long. CDR3 nucleotide sequence: TGTGCCAGCAGGATGGTTGGGGGCCGGTACAATGAGCAGTTCTTC. Its translation is CASRMVGGRYNEQFF.

This clonotype was observed at least ten times. The chain has TRBV20-1 and TRBJ2-3; no definite D call. Germline V gives CDR1 DFQATT, CDR2 SNEGSKA (reference sequence). V shed 0 bases and J shed 0 bases, with 4 bases lying between them. The CDR3 is 13 residues long. This CDR3 reads CSARDASTDTQYF. In DNA, the CDR3 is TGCAGTGCTAGAGATGCCAGCACAGATACGCAGTATTTT.

This clonotype was counted many times. V gene TRBV6-1 combines with J gene TRBJ1-2; TRBD1 matches 9 bases. Trimming cost V 5 bases and J 3 bases; bases outside gene matches: 4. Looked up from germline, CDR1 is MNHNS and CDR2 is SASEGT. This CDR3 contains 14 residues. The CDR3 loop is CASSWTGDHYGYTF. As DNA, the CDR3 is TGTGCCAGCAGTTGGACAGGGGATCACTATGGCTACACCTTC.

This clonotype was seen at least ten times. The chain carries TRBV5-1 and TRBJ1-4; TRBD1 aligns across 7 bases. Germline CDR1 is SGHRS and CDR2 is YFSETQ. This CDR3 contains 15 residues. The V and J ends lost 2 bases and 1 base, in that order; junction bases with no gene match: 2. CDR3 in DNA: TGCGCCAGCAGCTTATCAGGGGGAACTAATGAAAAACTGTTTTTT. Translated, it gives CASSLSGGTNEKLFF.

The chain combines TRBV20-1 with TRBJ2-7; maybe TRBD1 (7 bases). CDR1 is DFQATT, CDR2 SNEGSKA, per germline (reference sequence). Between the trimmed V and J ends, which lost 5 bases and 5 bases, there was a span of 19 bases. The CDR3 consists of 14 residues. The CDR3 DNA follows: TGCAGTGCTCGGAGGGGGCAGGGAGGCCACGAGCAGTACTTC. This gives the protein CSARRGQGGHEQYF.

Of note for this clonotype: The germline gene is not matched at one end of the junction; a read error may be the cause. This chain uses TRBV6-2 or TRBV6-3 with TRBJ1-2, with a possible D match to TRBD1 (5 bases). The germline gives CDR1 MNHEY, CDR2 SVGEGT. The CDR3 length is 13 residues. The CDR3 here is CAGSYARAYGYTF. DNA for the CDR3: TGTGCCGGCAGTTATGCCAGGGCGTATGGCTACACCTTC.

This clonotype has at least ten counts. The genes are TRBV27 and TRBJ2-5, with 9 bases identical to TRBD2. CDR1 and CDR2 (germline): MNHEY, SMNVEV (reference sequence). This CDR3 has 15 amino acids. Losses at the gene ends were 2 bases for V and 5 bases for J; bases not matched to a gene: 6. The CDR3 protein is CASSLLAGNWETQYF. DNA of the CDR3: TGTGCCAGCAGTTTACTAGCGGGGAATTGGGAGACCCAGTACTTC.

The chain combines TRBV29-1 with TRBJ2-7; 8 bases match TRBD2. Germline values: CDR1 SQVTM, CDR2 ANQGSEA. This CDR3 is built from 14 residues. Unmatched junction bases numbered 7, after V lost 6 bases and J lost 0 bases. The CDR3 DNA is TGCAGCGTGGCCACTAGCGGAAGCTCCTACGAGCAGTACTTC. As protein: CSVATSGSSYEQYF.

There are many counts of this clonotype. The chain couples TRBV15 to TRBJ1-1, with 7 bases fitting TRBD1. Per the germline V gene, CDR1 is LNHNV and CDR2 is YYDKDF (reference sequence). This CDR3 comprises 14 residues. V gave up 5 bases and J gave up 1 base; unmatched junction bases: 4. CDR3 sequence (DNA): TGTGCCACCAGCCGGGGACAGAGGAACACTGAAGCTTTCTTT. Amino acid sequence: CATSRGQRNTEAFF.

J is TRBJ1-4 and V is TRBV27; D unresolved. V lost 2 bases and J 6 bases, leaving 7 bases between the germline ends. Germline lookup yields CDR1 MNHEY and CDR2 SMNVEV (reference sequence). This CDR3 spans 13 amino acids. In nucleotides, the CDR3 is TGTGCCAGCAGTTTAAAGGTAGATGAAAAACTGTTTTTT. This codes for CASSLKVDEKLFF.

This clonotype was found a few times. The rearrangement links TRBV20-1 to TRBJ2-7, with 10 bases that match TRBD2. CDR3 length equals 14 residues. Germline CDR1 is DFQATT and CDR2 is SNEGSKA (reference sequence). The junction had 3 bases not matched to a gene; V was cut back by 4 bases and J by 0 bases. The CDR3 bases are TGCAGTGCTACACTAGCGGGAATCTCCTACGAGCAGTACTTC. Protein product: CSATLAGISYEQYF.

In this sample, this clonotype turned up many times. The V gene is TRBV27, the J gene TRBJ2-5, with TRBD1 matching 7 bases. Unmatched junction bases numbered 2, after V lost 2 bases and J lost 5 bases. The germline V gene encodes CDR1 MNHEY and CDR2 SMNVEV (reference sequence). This CDR3 spans 13 amino acids. Written as DNA, the CDR3 is TGTGCCAGCAGTTTACCAGGGGGTGAGACCCAGTACTTC. Residues: CASSLPGGETQYF.

This clonotype was counted many times. The J gene is TRBJ2-1, the V gene TRBV6-1; tentative D call: TRBD1 (5 bases). Per the germline V gene, CDR1 is MNHNS and CDR2 is SASEGT. The CDR3 has 14 residues. V lost 7 bases and J 0 bases, leaving 10 bases between the germline ends. CDR3 loop: CASKGPSSYNEQFF. The DNA of the CDR3 is TGTGCCAGCAAGGGGCCGAGCTCCTACAATGAGCAGTTCTTC.

This clonotype has just a few counts. This CDR3 reads CSARDMDRGLETQYF. The CDR3 region has the DNA TGCAGTGCTAGAGATATGGACAGGGGGCTAGAGACCCAGTACTTC. The chain uses TRBV20-1 and TRBJ2-5; 11 positions match TRBD1. The V segment lost 0 bases and the J segment 4 bases; nucleotides outside the gene matches: 4. Germline V CDR1 and CDR2: DFQATT, SNEGSKA (reference sequence). CDR3 size: 15 residues.

The rearrangement links TRBV9 to TRBJ2-7, with 11 nucleotides matching TRBD2. The CDR3 is 14 amino acids. CDR1 is SGDLS, CDR2 YYNGEE, per germline. Germline trimming cut 3 bases from V and 6 bases from J; bases unmatched to any gene: 5. For the CDR3, the DNA is TGTGCCAGCAGCGGTAGCGGGGGGGCTTTCGAGCAGTACTTC. Translation gives CASSGSGGAFEQYF. Looking up the rest from reference TRBV9 and TRBJ2-7 gives the full variable domain: DSGVTQTPKHLITATGQRVTLRCSPRSGDLSVYWYQQSLDQGLQFLIQYYNGEERAKGNILERFSAQQFPDLHSELNLSSLELGDSALYFCASSGSGGAFEQYFGPGTRLTVT.

The chain uses TRBV11-2 and TRBJ2-5; D is ambiguous. The CDR3 has 15 residues. Between the trimmed V and J ends, which lost 5 bases and 2 bases, there was a span of 15 bases. Germline V gene data show CDR1 as SGHAT and CDR2 as FQNNGV. CDR3 protein: CASSLSDGPQETQYF. CDR3 coding DNA: TGTGCCAGCAGCCTCTCGGACGGACCGCAAGAGACCCAGTACTTC.

The table lists this clonotype with many counts. The chain has TRBV12-3 or TRBV12-4 and TRBJ2-1; D not resolved. The CDR3 length is 14 residues. Trimming removed 7 bases at V and 0 bases at J, with 10 bases between. The CDR3 DNA sequence: TGTGCCAGCATTATGAGTAGCTCCTACAATGAGCAGTTCTTC. Its translation: CASIMSSSYNEQFF.

This clonotype was recorded at least ten times. This sequence joins TRBV12-3 or TRBV12-4 and TRBJ2-1, with D possibly TRBD1 on 7 matching bases. The CDR3 loop spans 14 amino acids. V shed 2 bases and J shed 8 bases, with 13 bases lying between them. Written as DNA, the CDR3 is TGTGCCAGCAGTTTAACTCAGGGGGGCGATGAGCAGTTCTTC. It encodes CASSLTQGGDEQFF.

The gene calls are TRBV6-1 and TRBJ2-3; tentatively, D is TRBD1 or TRBD2 (5 bases each). Trimming pared 3 bases from V and 4 bases from J, leaving 17 bases between. Germline loops: CDR1 MNHNS, CDR2 SASEGT. CDR3 length: 16 residues. The CDR3 region is CASSEGRDLSPDTQYF. As DNA, the CDR3 is TGTGCCAGCAGTGAGGGCCGGGACCTGTCGCCAGATACGCAGTATTTT.

This clonotype showed up many times. The J gene is TRBJ2-2, the V gene TRBV5-1, with TRBD1 as a possible D gene (5 bases). Germline lookup yields CDR1 SGHRS and CDR2 YFSETQ. With 4 bases removed from V and 6 bases from J, the gap between germline ends came to 10 bases. The CDR3 length is 13 residues. CDR3 sequence reads: CASSAQGSGELFF. DNA for the CDR3: TGCGCCAGCAGCGCGCAGGGTTCCGGGGAGCTGTTTTTT.

This clonotype was seen ten or more times. This chain joins TRBV2 and TRBJ2-2, with D perhaps matching TRBD1 (5 bases). Germline CDR1 is SNHLY and CDR2 is FYNNEI. The CDR3 has 14 amino acids. Trimming left V 8 bases short and J 1 base short, with 11 bases between. CDR3 region: CASLQGRNTGELFF. CDR3 in DNA: TGTGCCAGCTTGCAGGGAAGGAACACCGGGGAGCTGTTTTTT.

This clonotype was seen repeatedly, ten times or more. This chain joins TRBV3-1 and TRBJ2-1, with D possibly matching TRBD2 (5 bases). This CDR3 contains 12 residues. Germline V gene data show CDR1 as LGHDT and CDR2 as YNNKEL (reference sequence). The V end was cut by 8 bases, the J end by 9 bases, with 14 bases between. The CDR3 region is CASADRGIEQFF. The CDR3, as DNA: TGTGCCAGCGCCGATAGAGGGATTGAGCAGTTCTTC.

This clonotype was observed many times. The rearrangement joins TRBV6-5 to TRBJ1-2, with unresolved D. Germline loops: CDR1 MNHEY, CDR2 SVGAGI. The CDR3 covers 15 residues. V gave up 0 bases and J gave up 8 bases, with 16 bases separating them. CDR3 residues: CASSYSTTAVSGYTF. CDR3 DNA sequence: TGTGCCAGCAGTTACTCGACTACGGCGGTCTCGGGCTACACCTTC.

This clonotype was picked up many times. The V call is TRBV5-1, the J call TRBJ1-4; weak D call: TRBD1 (6 bases). This CDR3 is built from 15 residues. Germline V gene lookup returns CDR1 SGHRS and CDR2 YFSETQ. V lost 1 base, J lost 6 bases, and 13 bases lay in between. The DNA for the CDR3 is TGCGCCAGCAGCTTGAGGGGGGGAGTCGATGAAAAACTGTTTTTT. This gives the protein CASSLRGGVDEKLFF.

This clonotype was observed at least ten times. The J gene is TRBJ2-7, the V gene TRBV27, with 9 bases aligning to TRBD1. Per germline, CDR1 MNHEY and CDR2 SMNVEV (reference sequence). The CDR3 is 15 residues long. J was trimmed by 4 bases and V by 2 bases; bases with no gene match: 6. CDR3 coding DNA: TGTGCCAGCAGTTTACCTTCGGACAGGGGATACGAGCAGTACTTC. Encoded protein: CASSLPSDRGYEQYF.

This clonotype appeared many times. DNA of the CDR3: TGTGCCAGCGGGTCGTTGACAGGGGGCACCTACGAGCAGTACTTC. It yields the protein CASGSLTGGTYEQYF. The chain combines TRBV6-2 or TRBV6-3 with TRBJ2-7; 10 bases map to TRBD1. CDR1 is MNHEY and CDR2 is SVGEGT in the germline V gene. V was clipped by 8 bases and J by 2 bases; unmatched bases: 9. This CDR3 comprises 15 residues.

Many counts were recorded for this clonotype. The CDR3 sequence is CASSERGAYYEQYF. The CDR3 DNA follows: TGTGCCAGCAGTGAAAGGGGGGCCTACTACGAGCAGTACTTC. The chain combines TRBV6-1 with TRBJ2-7; D assignment may be TRBD1 or TRBD2 (6 bases each). From germline, CDR1 is MNHNS and CDR2 SASEGT. The CDR3 has 14 residues. The V and J ends lost 2 bases and 3 bases respectively, with 11 bases between them.

This clonotype was seen many times. This rearrangement joins TRBV2 to TRBJ2-1, with 9 nucleotides matching TRBD1. Germline-derived CDR1 and CDR2 are SNHLY and FYNNEI. This CDR3 is 18 amino acids long. V trimming: 6 bases; J trimming: 1 base; junction bases outside the gene matches: 13. The CDR3, as DNA: TGTGCCAGCAGCCCCGGGACAGGGTCACCGAGGTCCTACAATGAGCAGTTCTTC. It yields the protein CASSPGTGSPRSYNEQFF.

This clonotype was picked up many times. The rearrangement links TRBV19 to TRBJ2-1, with 9 bases fitting TRBD1. There are 17 residues in the CDR3. The germline V gene encodes CDR1 LNHDA and CDR2 SQIVND (reference sequence). With V trimmed by 5 bases and J by 6 bases, 14 bases remained unmatched. Written as DNA, the CDR3 is TGTGCCAGTAGTTACCGAACGACAGGGGGGGCTTCCAATGAGCAGTTCTTC. It yields the protein CASSYRTTGGASNEQFF.

This clonotype was counted ten times or more. V gene TRBV5-5 combines with J gene TRBJ2-2; the D gene could be TRBD1 or TRBD2 (6 bases each). Looked up from germline, CDR1 is SGHKS and CDR2 is YYEKEE (reference sequence). V was shortened by 4 bases and J by 3 bases, with 16 bases between the two germline ends. The CDR3 length is 16 residues. Here the CDR3 reads CASSAPRGVDTGELFF. For the CDR3, the DNA is TGTGCCAGCAGCGCCCCGAGGGGGGTCGACACCGGGGAGCTGTTTTTT.